One and the same sample provided the 24 T cell receptor beta chains below, sequenced in a study of prognosis after radiotherapy for stage I lung cancer. The genomic DNA TCR beta CDR3 region underwent two rounds of multiplex PCR. For every TRBV and TRBJ gene, a specific primer was used in first-round PCR. MiXCR, run by TCRdb on the multiplex PCR reads, gives a single entry per CDR3 protein. The sample lists roughly 30,000 distinct CDR3 sequences, under 60% occurring once. The sequencing used PBMCs, collected before or after stereotactic body radiation therapy (not recorded which). The receptors originated from a donor aged 50 or older with non-small cell lung cancer.

As for this clonotype: A read error may produce the germline difference seen at one junction end. This sequence joins TRBV12-5 and TRBJ2-3; D is unclear. Per the germline V gene, CDR1 is LGHNT and CDR2 is FRNRAP. The CDR3 spans 13 residues. The CDR3 loop reads CASGFGSTVTQYF. In DNA, the CDR3 is TGTGCTAGTGGTTTTGGTAGCACAGTTACGCAGTATTTT. The whole variable domain, remainder taken from reference TRBV12-5 and TRBJ2-3, is DARVTQTPRHKVTEMGQEVTMRCQPILGHNTVFWYRQTMMQGLELLAYFRNRAPLDDSGMPKDRFSAEMPDATLATLKIQPSEPRDSAVYFCASGFGSTVTQYFGPGTRLTVL.

J is TRBJ2-3 and V is TRBV2, with a weak D call TRBD2 (6 bases). The V gene lost 7 bases and the J gene lost 6 bases, with 17 bases spanning the gap. The CDR3 sequence is 14 residues long. CDR1 and CDR2 from the germline V gene are SNHLY and FYNNEI. CDR3 coding DNA: TGTGCCAGCATGGCGAATAGCGGTACGGATACGCAGTATTTT. Protein sequence: CASMANSGTDTQYF.

This clonotype was detected many times. The gene calls are TRBV5-1 and TRBJ2-7; D uncertain. Trimming pared 7 bases from V and 2 bases from J, leaving 13 bases between. CDR1 and CDR2 (germline): SGHRS, YFSETQ. This CDR3 spans 13 amino acids. For the CDR3, the DNA is TGCGCCAGCCGTGCCCTATCGACCTACGAGCAGTACTTC. This sequence encodes CASRALSTYEQYF.

For this clonotype: Without the conserved terminal phenylalanine or tryptophan, this CDR3 likely stems from a read error. CDR3 DNA: TGTGCCAGTAGCGTCTCCTACGGGGTTAACTATGGCTACACCTTA. Residues: CASSVSYGVNYGYTL. The chain recombines TRBV19 with TRBJ1-2, with D unresolved. V dropped 6 bases and J dropped 1 base, with 15 bases sitting between them. Germline CDR1 reads LNHDA; CDR2 reads SQIVND (reference sequence). The length of the CDR3 is 15 residues.

With respect to this clonotype: A single base separates this from a much larger clone, so it may be a read error. Likely a read error: the CDR3 ends without its conserved phenylalanine or tryptophan. The chain has TRBV6-5 and TRBJ1-4; 7 bases agree with TRBD1. The CDR3 length is 13 residues. Losses at the gene ends were 4 bases for V and 5 bases for J; bases not matched to a gene: 1. Germline values: CDR1 MNHEY, CDR2 SVGAGI. In nucleotides, the CDR3 is TGTGCCAGCAGTTCGGGACAGAATGAAAAACTGTTTCTT. It encodes CASSSGQNEKLFL.

This chain links TRBV5-8 with TRBJ1-5; D not resolved. Germline CDR1 is SGHTS and CDR2 is YDEGEE. The CDR3 is 14 residues long. V was pared by 2 bases and J by 3 bases, with 9 bases between. In nucleotides, the CDR3 is TGTGCCAGCAGCTTTGTGGCTCCCAATCAGCCCCAGCATTTT. Protein: CASSFVAPNQPQHF.

This chain links TRBV20-1 with TRBJ1-5; D perhaps matches TRBD1 (6 bases). Between the trimmed V and J ends, which lost 2 bases and 6 bases, there was a span of 11 bases. The CDR3 loop spans 13 amino acids. Germline V gene lookup returns CDR1 DFQATT and CDR2 SNEGSKA (reference sequence). The CDR3 bases are TGCAGTGCTAGACAGGGGAAGGGTCAGCCCCAGCATTTT. Translating it yields CSARQGKGQPQHF.

To note about this clonotype: The junction and the germline gene differ at one end; a read error may be behind it. The CDR3 coding sequence is TGTGCCAGTAGTTCCGGATCTGGAGGGCCCTACAATGAGCAGTTCTTC. This codes for CASSSGSGGPYNEQFF. The chain joins TRBV6-5 to TRBJ2-1; D might be TRBD2 (6 bases). This CDR3 has 16 amino acids. Germline assignment: CDR1 MNHEY and CDR2 SVGAGI.

This chain joins TRBV11-2 and TRBJ1-2; D uncertain. V was shortened by 1 base and J by 7 bases, with 7 bases between the two germline ends. The CDR3 is 12 amino acids. Germline lookup yields CDR1 SGHAT and CDR2 FQNNGV. The chain's CDR3 is CASSLAPGGYTF. CDR3 DNA sequence: TGTGCCAGCAGCTTAGCCCCCGGTGGCTACACCTTC. Based on the CDR3 plus reference TRBV11-2 and TRBJ1-2, the full variable domain is EAGVAQSPRYKIIEKRQSVAFWCNPISGHATLYWYQQILGQGPKLLIQFQNNGVVDDSQLPKDRFSAERLKGVDSTLKIQPAKLEDSAVYLCASSLAPGGYTFGSGTRLTVV.

This rearrangement joins TRBV6-2 or TRBV6-3 to TRBJ1-4; perhaps TRBD1 as D (5 bases). Trimming removed 1 base at V and 0 bases at J, with 9 bases between. Per germline, CDR1 MNHEY and CDR2 SVGEGT. The CDR3 totals 16 residues. CDR3 bases: TGTGCCAGCAGTTACTGGGGGAAATCAACTAATGAAAAACTGTTTTTT. The encoded protein is CASSYWGKSTNEKLFF.

The CDR3 DNA is TGCAGTGCCCAGGTGTGGGGGGCAGATACGCAGTATTTT. This translates into CSAQVWGADTQYF. The J gene is TRBJ2-3, the V gene TRBV20-1, with D tentatively TRBD2 (6 bases). The germline gives CDR1 DFQATT, CDR2 SNEGSKA (reference sequence). V lost 6 bases and J lost 4, with 14 bases in between. The CDR3 is 13 amino acids.

This clonotype was recorded many times. CDR3 DNA: TGTGCCAGTAGTATATACGGAACAGGCTACGAGCAGTACTTC. This codes for CASSIYGTGYEQYF. The genes are TRBV19 and TRBJ2-7; tentatively, D is TRBD1 (5 bases). Germline V CDR1 and CDR2: LNHDA, SQIVND (reference sequence). V lost 2 bases and J lost 3, with 11 bases in between. The CDR3 runs 14 residues.

This clonotype was counted at least ten times. The V call is TRBV29-1, the J call TRBJ1-2; D gene unclear. This CDR3 spans 13 amino acids. Germline loops: CDR1 SQVTM, CDR2 ANQGSEA. V dropped 2 bases and J dropped 8 bases, with 15 bases sitting between them. CDR3 nucleotide sequence: TGCAGCGTTGAACCCGACCGATCTTGGGGCTACACCTTC. Translating it yields CSVEPDRSWGYTF.

As DNA, the CDR3 is TGTGCCAGCAGTGAAGCCTCCCCTGCTAATACTGATCCCCTCCACTTT. This encodes CASSEASPANTDPLHF. This sequence joins TRBV6-1 and TRBJ1-6; no clear D. V dropped 0 bases and J dropped 13 bases, with 19 bases sitting between them. Germline assignment: CDR1 MNHNS and CDR2 SASEGT. This CDR3 is built from 16 residues.

This clonotype is large by share. The V gene is TRBV12-3 or TRBV12-4, the J gene TRBJ2-3; tentatively, D is TRBD1 (6 bases). This CDR3 has 15 residues. V lost 6 bases and J 5 bases, leaving 18 bases between the germline ends. CDR3 DNA: TGTGCCAGCAGCCCCGCGCAGGGGAAAATAGATACGCAGTATTTT. It codes for CASSPAQGKIDTQYF.

The chain couples TRBV5-1 to TRBJ2-7; 9 bases are shared with TRBD1. Germline V gives CDR1 SGHRS, CDR2 YFSETQ. CDR3 length equals 13 residues. V lost 4 bases and J lost 4; bases outside the gene matches: 3. CDR3 loop: CASSPDRGYEQYF. CDR3 nucleotide sequence: TGCGCCAGCAGCCCCGACAGGGGGTACGAGCAGTACTTC.

In this sample, this clonotype turned up a few times. This sequence joins TRBV6-1 and TRBJ1-5; D is perhaps TRBD1 (5 bases). V lost 5 bases, J lost 1 base, and 18 bases lay in between. The CDR3 extends over 17 amino acids. The germline CDR1 and CDR2 sequences are MNHNS and SASEGT. The CDR3 nucleotides are TGTGCCAGCAGTTACCAATCCAGGTGGGGGAGCAATCAGCCCCAGCATTTT. It specifies CASSYQSRWGSNQPQHF.

This clonotype occurred many times. This chain uses TRBV4-2 with TRBJ1-2; a weak D match, TRBD1 (5 bases). Between the trimmed V and J ends, which lost 4 bases and 6 bases, there was a span of 18 bases. The CDR3 length is 15 residues. Per germline, CDR1 LGHNA and CDR2 YNFKEQ. CDR3 nucleotide sequence: TGTGCCAGCAGCCCAGCAAGGTTGGGGGGTAATGGCTACACCTTC. Translation: CASSPARLGGNGYTF.

This clonotype was seen repeatedly, ten times or more. The rearrangement links TRBV7-9 to TRBJ2-7, with D uncertain. Germline CDR1 reads SEHNR; CDR2 reads FQNEAQ (reference sequence). With 5 bases removed from V and 1 base from J, the gap between germline ends came to 6 bases. The CDR3 sequence is 12 residues long. CDR3 coding DNA: TGTGCCAGCAGCCTACAGTCCTACGAGCAGTACTTC. It translates to CASSLQSYEQYF.

In this sample, this clonotype turned up many times. The chain is built from TRBV7-9 and TRBJ1-1; D may be TRBD1 (5 bases). V lost 2 bases to trimming and J lost 1 base, with 11 bases between them. CDR1 and CDR2 (germline): SEHNR, FQNEAQ (reference sequence). The CDR3 runs 15 residues. The CDR3 sequence is CASSLTYRRNTEAFF. Here the CDR3 DNA reads TGTGCCAGCAGCTTAACGTACAGGCGGAACACTGAAGCTTTCTTT.

This clonotype was observed once. The junction does not match germline at one end; this may be a read error. The chain combines TRBV6-1 with TRBJ2-6, with TRBD2 as a possible D gene (7 bases). Germline CDR1 reads MNHNS; CDR2 reads SASEGT. The CDR3 totals 15 residues. As DNA, the CDR3 is TGTGCCAGCATTTCCCAGGGTGGGGGGGCCAACGTCCTTACTTTC. Translating gives CASISQGGGANVLTF.

In the case of this clonotype: The junction does not match germline at one end; this may be a read error. V is TRBV20-1 and J is TRBJ2-1; the D is unclear. CDR1 and CDR2 (germline): DFQATT, SNEGSKA (reference sequence). The CDR3 covers 12 residues. CDR3 amino acids: CSAKSYYNDQFF. The CDR3 DNA is TGCAGTGCTAAGAGCTACTACAATGATCAGTTCTTC.

V is TRBV7-8 and J is TRBJ2-1; 7 bases are shared with TRBD2. The V and J ends lost 0 bases and 10 bases, in that order; junction bases with no gene match: 9. Germline V gene lookup returns CDR1 SGHVS and CDR2 FQNEAQ. The CDR3 runs to 15 residues. In DNA form, the CDR3 reads TGTGCCAGCAGCTTAGCTAGCGGGTGGGCCGGAGAGCAGTTCTTC. This translates into CASSLASGWAGEQFF. The whole variable domain, filled in from reference TRBV7-8 and TRBJ2-1, reads GAGVSQSPRYKVAKRGQDVALRCDPISGHVSLFWYQQALGQGPEFLTYFQNEAQLDKSGLPSDRFFAERPEGSVSTLKIQRTQQEDSAVYLCASSLASGWAGEQFFGPGTRLTVL.

By share, this clonotype counts as medium-sized (0.01 to 0.1%). V and J are TRBV7-2 and TRBJ2-1; D gene ambiguous. The CDR3 loop spans 16 amino acids. Trimming shortened V by 2 bases and J by 10 bases, and 21 bases separated the two germline ends. Germline CDR1 and CDR2: SGHTA and FQGNSA. CDR3 residues: CASSLNSPASHPEQFF. DNA for the CDR3: TGTGCCAGCAGCTTAAACAGCCCGGCCTCACATCCCGAGCAGTTCTTC.